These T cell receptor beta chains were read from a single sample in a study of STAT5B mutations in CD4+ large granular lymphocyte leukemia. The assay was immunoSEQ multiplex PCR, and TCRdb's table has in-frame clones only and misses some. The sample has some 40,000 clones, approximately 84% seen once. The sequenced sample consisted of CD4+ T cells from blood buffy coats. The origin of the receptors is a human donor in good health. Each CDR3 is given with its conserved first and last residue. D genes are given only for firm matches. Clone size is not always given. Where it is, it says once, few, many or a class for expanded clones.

cdr3_nt: TGTGCCATCAGTGAGTTGGGGGTGCACACCGGGGAGCTGTTTTTT; cdr3_aa: CAISELGVHTGELFF; v_call: TRBV10-3; clone_size: NA; d_call: NA; j_call: TRBJ2-2
cdr3_nt: TGTGCCAGCAGCCCACCCGGGACGACCAATGAGCAGTTCTTC; cdr3_aa: CASSPPGTTNEQFF; v_call: TRBV7-3; clone_size: NA; d_call: NA; j_call: TRBJ2-1
cdr3_nt: TGTGCCAGTAGCACCGTTGTTGGGAGTGAAGCTTTCTTT; cdr3_aa: CASSTVVGSEAFF; v_call: TRBV19; clone_size: NA; d_call: NA; j_call: TRBJ1-1
cdr3_nt: TGTGCCAGCAGCATCGGTCCTGGGCGAGACACTGAAGCTTTCTTT; cdr3_aa: CASSIGPGRDTEAFF; v_call: TRBV5-4; clone_size: once; d_call: NA; j_call: TRBJ1-1
cdr3_nt: TGTGCCAGCAGCTTATTTTTTCCTAGCGGGGACTCTAGCACAGATACGCAGTATTTT; cdr3_aa: CASSLFFPSGDSSTDTQYF; v_call: TRBV11-2; clone_size: NA; d_call: TRBD2; j_call: TRBJ2-3
cdr3_nt: TGTGCCAGCAGCTTAGCGGCGGCGTACAATGAGCAGTTCTTC; cdr3_aa: CASSLAAAYNEQFF; v_call: TRBV7-9; clone_size: NA; d_call: NA; j_call: TRBJ2-1
cdr3_nt: TGCGCCAGCAGCTTGGCAGCTAGCGTGCCAGATACGCAGTATTTT; cdr3_aa: CASSLAASVPDTQYF; v_call: TRBV5-1; clone_size: NA; d_call: NA; j_call: TRBJ2-3
cdr3_nt: TGTGCCAGCAGCCACCGACCGGGCGAGCAGTACTTC; cdr3_aa: CASSHRPGEQYF; v_call: TRBV21-1; clone_size: NA; d_call: NA; j_call: TRBJ2-7
cdr3_nt: TGTGCCAGCCTACACCCTAGCACAGATACGCAGTATTTT; cdr3_aa: CASLHPSTDTQYF; v_call: TRBV2; clone_size: NA; d_call: NA; j_call: TRBJ2-3
cdr3_nt: TGTGCCAGCAGTTCAGAAGGGGGCACTGAAGCTTTCTTT; cdr3_aa: CASSSEGGTEAFF; v_call: TRBV6-5; clone_size: NA; d_call: NA; j_call: TRBJ1-1
cdr3_nt: TGTGCCAGTAGTATAGGGACTTGGGAGGGGTCAGGGATAAACACTGAAGCTTTCTTT; cdr3_aa: CASSIGTWEGSGINTEAFF; v_call: TRBV19; clone_size: NA; d_call: NA; j_call: TRBJ1-1
cdr3_nt: TGTGCCAGCAGCTTTTCGGGTCAGCCCCAGCATTTT; cdr3_aa: CASSFSGQPQHF; v_call: TRBV7-2; clone_size: NA; d_call: NA; j_call: TRBJ1-5
cdr3_nt: TGCAGTGCTAGAGGACACGGTGAGCAGTACTTC; cdr3_aa: CSARGHGEQYF; v_call: TRBV20-1; clone_size: NA; d_call: NA; j_call: TRBJ2-5
cdr3_nt: TGTGCCAGCAGCAAGGGAGGGAACTGGCTCTATGGCTACACCTTC; cdr3_aa: CASSKGGNWLYGYTF; v_call: TRBV21-1; clone_size: NA; d_call: NA; j_call: TRBJ1-2
cdr3_nt: TGTGCCAGCAGCGCAGGAGACTTGGACAATGGCTACACCTTC; cdr3_aa: CASSAGDLDNGYTF; v_call: TRBV11-2; clone_size: NA; d_call: NA; j_call: TRBJ1-2
cdr3_nt: TGCAGCGCACGGGACAACCTTCGCGCTTTCTTT; cdr3_aa: CSARDNLRAFF; v_call: TRBV29-1; clone_size: NA; d_call: NA; j_call: TRBJ1-1
cdr3_nt: TGTGCCAGCAGCTTGGACCCGGTAGGCAATCAGCCCCAGCATTTT; cdr3_aa: CASSLDPVGNQPQHF; v_call: TRBV5-4; clone_size: NA; d_call: NA; j_call: TRBJ1-5
cdr3_nt: TGTGCCAGCCTAGACGGACAGCTGAACACTGAAGCTTTCTTT; cdr3_aa: CASLDGQLNTEAFF; v_call: TRBV25-1; clone_size: NA; d_call: NA; j_call: TRBJ1-1
cdr3_nt: TGTGCCTGGGGGCCGTGGAGGCTAGGGAGTTCCACCGGGGAGCTGTTTTTT; cdr3_aa: CAWGPWRLGSSTGELFF; v_call: TRBV30; clone_size: NA; d_call: NA; j_call: TRBJ2-2
cdr3_nt: TGTGCCAGCAGACGACTTCAGGGGAGCTCTGGAAACACCATATATTTT; cdr3_aa: CASRRLQGSSGNTIYF; v_call: TRBV6-6; clone_size: NA; d_call: NA; j_call: TRBJ1-3
cdr3_nt: TGTGCCAGCAGGGGGATAAAAAATGAGCAGTTCTTC; cdr3_aa: CASRGIKNEQFF; v_call: TRBV27; clone_size: NA; d_call: NA; j_call: TRBJ2-1
cdr3_nt: TGTGCCAGCAGTTCCGGGACGGCAAGCGGGTATGAAGCTTTCTTT; cdr3_aa: CASSSGTASGYEAFF; v_call: TRBV6-5; clone_size: NA; d_call: NA; j_call: TRBJ1-1
cdr3_nt: TGTGCCAGCACCAGTCGGGGTACAGAAGAGACCCAGTACTTC; cdr3_aa: CASTSRGTEETQYF; v_call: TRBV2; clone_size: NA; d_call: NA; j_call: TRBJ2-5
cdr3_nt: TGTGCCAGCAGCTTAAGGTATTCTGGGGCCAACGTCCTGACTTTC; cdr3_aa: CASSLRYSGANVLTF; v_call: TRBV7-2; clone_size: NA; d_call: NA; j_call: TRBJ2-6
cdr3_nt: TGCGCCAGCAGCCCGAGGGACAGGTCTACTGGGGCCAACGTCCTGACTTTC; cdr3_aa: CASSPRDRSTGANVLTF; v_call: TRBV5-1; clone_size: NA; d_call: TRBD1; j_call: TRBJ2-6
cdr3_nt: TGTGCCAGCAGCTTCCAGAGAAACTATGGCTACACCTTC; cdr3_aa: CASSFQRNYGYTF; v_call: TRBV5-6; clone_size: NA; d_call: NA; j_call: TRBJ1-2
cdr3_nt: TGTGCCAGCACCATTTCCGGGACAGGCCCTCTCAATGAGCAGTTCTTC; cdr3_aa: CASTISGTGPLNEQFF; v_call: TRBV28; clone_size: NA; d_call: TRBD1; j_call: TRBJ2-1
cdr3_nt: TGTGCCAGCAGCCCGGGGGGTCACCTCAACTATGGCTACACCTTC; cdr3_aa: CASSPGGHLNYGYTF; v_call: TRBV9; clone_size: NA; d_call: NA; j_call: TRBJ1-2
cdr3_nt: TGTGCCATCAGGCCGGGACTAGCGGGGGGGCGGGAGACCCAGTACTTC; cdr3_aa: CAIRPGLAGGRETQYF; v_call: TRBV10-3; clone_size: NA; d_call: TRBD2; j_call: TRBJ2-5
cdr3_nt: TGTGCCAGCAGCGTAGACCCGAAGGGAGGGAAATTGTACACCGGGGAGCTGTTTTTT; cdr3_aa: CASSVDPKGGKLYTGELFF; v_call: TRBV9; clone_size: NA; d_call: TRBD2; j_call: TRBJ2-2
cdr3_nt: TGTGCCAGCAGCGCCCGAATGAACACTGAAGCTTTCTTT; cdr3_aa: CASSARMNTEAFF; v_call: TRBV4-2; clone_size: NA; d_call: NA; j_call: TRBJ1-1
cdr3_nt: TGCGCCAGCAGCCTAATGACAGATTATAATTCACCCCTCCACTTT; cdr3_aa: CASSLMTDYNSPLHF; v_call: TRBV5-1; clone_size: few; d_call: NA; j_call: TRBJ1-6
cdr3_nt: TGCGCCAGCAGCTTGGATCCCGCCGGAGGAGAGACCCAGTACTTC; cdr3_aa: CASSLDPAGGETQYF; v_call: TRBV5-1; clone_size: NA; d_call: NA; j_call: TRBJ2-5
cdr3_nt: TGCGCCAGCAGTCGTGGAACCTGGGGCGACGAGCAGTACTTC; cdr3_aa: CASSRGTWGDEQYF; v_call: TRBV5-1; clone_size: NA; d_call: NA; j_call: TRBJ2-7
cdr3_nt: TGCGCCAGCAGCGCAGGGCCACACTCCTACAATGAGCAGTTCTTC; cdr3_aa: CASSAGPHSYNEQFF; v_call: TRBV5-1; clone_size: NA; d_call: NA; j_call: TRBJ2-1
cdr3_nt: TGTGCCAGCAGCTTAGGGACCCAGAACACTGAAGCTTTCTTT; cdr3_aa: CASSLGTQNTEAFF; v_call: TRBV7-9; clone_size: NA; d_call: NA; j_call: TRBJ1-1
cdr3_nt: TGTGCCAGCAGCCCAACAGGGGGCTCTACCGCCGGGGAGCTGTTTTTT; cdr3_aa: CASSPTGGSTAGELFF; v_call: TRBV11-2; clone_size: NA; d_call: TRBD1; j_call: TRBJ2-2
cdr3_nt: TGTGCCAGCAGCTTAACTTCTCAGCAGGGTACATTCTACGAGCAGTACTTC; cdr3_aa: CASSLTSQQGTFYEQYF; v_call: TRBV7-3; clone_size: NA; d_call: NA; j_call: TRBJ2-7
cdr3_nt: TGTGCCAGCAGCCCTGTCGGGGGGCGCACAGATACGCAGTATTTT; cdr3_aa: CASSPVGGRTDTQYF; v_call: TRBV7-9; clone_size: NA; d_call: NA; j_call: TRBJ2-3
cdr3_nt: TGTGCCAGCAGCCAAGAGTCGAGGGGGCAAGAGACCCAGTACTTC; cdr3_aa: CASSQESRGQETQYF; v_call: TRBV4-2; clone_size: NA; d_call: NA; j_call: TRBJ2-5
cdr3_nt: TGCAGCGTTACCGGCCAGATGAACACTGAAGCTTTCTTT; cdr3_aa: CSVTGQMNTEAFF; v_call: TRBV29-1; clone_size: NA; d_call: NA; j_call: TRBJ1-1